This is a list of T cell receptor beta chains from one sample in a study of post-analysis software for immune sequencing data. TCRdb itself ran the PCR reads through MiXCR, one entry per CDR3 protein. The table shows 380,000 or so distinct CDR3 sequences, with roughly 35% occurring only once. The specimen sequenced was blood. The receptor set was obtained from a girl aged 5 to 17 with multiple sclerosis. CDR3s include the opening cysteine and the closing phenylalanine or tryptophan. The D gene is left open where the match is weak. Rows give clone size only sometimes, using once, few, many, or a class for an expanded clone.

V	length	J	D	size	CDR3	DNA
TRBV12-3/TRBV12-4	16	TRBJ1-2	TRBD1	-	CASSLYLGQGDNGYTF	TGTGCCAGCAGTTTATATCTAGGACAGGGGGATAATGGCTACACCTTC
TRBV6-5	15	TRBJ2-1	TRBD2	few	CASRNSGGANNEQFF	TGTGCCAGCAGAAATAGCGGGGGGGCAAACAATGAGCAGTTCTTC
TRBV7-8	14	TRBJ2-7	TRBD1	-	CASNFRDRGYEQYF	TGTGCCAGCAACTTTAGAGACAGGGGATACGAGCAGTACTTC
TRBV7-2	14	TRBJ2-5	TRBD1	-	CASSSGQPRLDQYF	TGTGCCAGCAGCTCGGGACAGCCGAGGTTAGACCAGTACTTC
TRBV5-1	14	TRBJ2-3	-	-	CASSAGLFTDTQYF	TGCGCCAGCAGCGCCGGACTTTTCACAGATACGCAGTATTTT
TRBV10-3	13	TRBJ2-7	-	-	CAIRGGQGHEQYF	TGTGCCATCAGAGGGGGGCAGGGCCACGAGCAGTACTTC
TRBV27	16	TRBJ1-5	-	few	CASSPGSFYSNQPQHF	TGTGCCAGCAGCCCGGGGAGTTTTTATAGCAATCAGCCCCAGCATTTT
TRBV10-3	17	TRBJ2-3	TRBD1	-	CAISGDRGPLGVDTQYF	TGTGCCATCAGTGGGGACAGGGGGCCGCTCGGTGTTGATACGCAGTATTTT
TRBV7-8	14	TRBJ2-7	TRBD1	few	CASRPRTGGREQYF	TGTGCCAGCAGGCCCCGGACAGGGGGGCGCGAGCAGTACTTC
TRBV30	14	TRBJ2-7	TRBD1	many	CAWSEGQVSYEQYF	TGTGCCTGGAGTGAGGGACAGGTTTCCTACGAGCAGTACTTC
TRBV27	14	TRBJ1-2	TRBD1	-	CASSLAGGIYGYTF	TGTGCCAGCAGTTTGGCAGGGGGGATCTATGGCTACACCTTC
TRBV13	14	TRBJ2-7	-	-	CASSPNPEGYEQYF	TGTGCCAGCAGCCCCAATCCTGAGGGGTACGAGCAGTACTTC
TRBV28	16	TRBJ1-4	-	-	CASSSPGTQTNEKLFF	TGTGCCAGCAGTTCCCCCGGGACCCAAACTAATGAAAAACTGTTTTTT
TRBV4-2	16	TRBJ2-1	TRBD2	-	CASSQGGGGLKGEQFF	TGTGCCAGCAGCCAAGGTGGCGGGGGTCTCAAGGGTGAGCAGTTCTTC
TRBV19	16	TRBJ2-3	TRBD2	-	CASSFPGTSRTDTQYF	TGTGCCAGTAGTTTTCCCGGGACTAGCAGAACAGATACGCAGTATTTT
TRBV7-9	14	TRBJ2-1	-	few	CASDNIGIYNEQFF	TGTGCCAGCGACAACATAGGGATCTACAATGAGCAGTTCTTC
TRBV2	15	TRBJ1-6	TRBD1	-	CASSAGGADNSPLHF	TGTGCCAGCAGTGCAGGGGGCGCGGATAATTCACCCCTCCACTTT
TRBV4-2	13	TRBJ2-5	-	-	CASSQPPGETQYF	TGTGCCAGCAGCCAACCCCCGGGGGAGACCCAGTACTTC
TRBV4-1	15	TRBJ1-3	-	-	CASSPTPGDGNTIYF	TGCGCCAGCAGCCCGACCCCCGGGGATGGAAACACCATATATTTT
TRBV4-1	15	TRBJ2-7	-	-	CASSQVVASRDEQYF	TGCGCCAGCAGCCAAGTAGTGGCTAGCCGGGACGAGCAGTACTTC
TRBV5-1	13	TRBJ2-7	-	many	CASSFDSPYEQYF	TGCGCCAGCAGCTTTGACAGCCCCTACGAGCAGTACTTC
TRBV20-1	14	TRBJ1-1	-	-	CSARDIFMNTEAFF	TGCAGTGCGAGGGACATTTTCATGAACACTGAAGCTTTCTTT
TRBV4-3	15	TRBJ1-1	-	-	CASSQAVTLDTEAFF	TGCGCCAGCAGCCAAGCAGTCACACTGGACACTGAAGCTTTCTTT
TRBV6-6	14	TRBJ1-6	-	-	CASAPGAGNSPLHF	TGTGCCAGCGCACCGGGGGCAGGAAATTCACCCCTCCACTTT
TRBV7-2	13	TRBJ1-6	-	once	CASSFEGLSPLHF	TGTGCCAGCAGCTTTGAGGGGCTTTCACCCCTCCACTTT